The source of this TCR beta chain is a study of CD8 T cells in Susac syndrome. From blood CD8+ and CD4+ T cells, TCR beta sequences were generated. Purification of the CD8+ and CD4+ T cells relied on negative isolation, and TEMRA cells underwent FACS enrichment. V was pared by 7 bases and J by 3 bases, with 28 bases between. The CDR3 extends over 18 amino acids. CDR1 is MNHNS and CDR2 is SASEGT in the germline V gene. Reverse transcription of roughly 0.45 to 1 ug RNA was carried out with random hexamers. TCR beta CDR3 was amplified by immunoSEQ multiplex PCR. This amplification extended across 54 Vbeta and 13 Jbeta segments. TCRdb ran MiXCR on the immunoSEQ multiplex PCR reads and lists one entry per CDR3 protein. This repertoire shows about 280,000 distinct CDR3 sequences, about 85% found once; its top ten account for over 0.1%.

The chain couples TRBV6-1 to TRBJ2-7, with D possibly being TRBD1 or TRBD2 (5 bases each). The specimen was CD8+ T cells from PBMCs. This clonotype was sampled from a human donor with multiple sclerosis. The DNA for the CDR3 is TGTGCCAGCACCACCGGGGCCCCCAAACCGGTCAACCTCTACGAGCAGTACTTC. Encoded protein: CASTTGAPKPVNLYEQYF.